Here is one T cell receptor (beta chain) with its context. This sample was taken from a study of blood T cell repertoires in COVID-19. Study-wide background: Samples taken during acute and convalescent COVID-19 were collected in the United States, Italy and Spain. The cDNA or gDNA used as material had been derived from T cells, B-cell-depleted T cells, or PBMCs.

CDR3 length: 16 amino acids. Trimming at V came to 4 bases and at J to 7 bases, leaving 10 bases not matched to a gene. Per the germline V gene, CDR1 is SQVTM and CDR2 is ANQGSEA. Only in-frame clones appear in the TCRdb table, and some are missing; sequencing was by immunoSEQ multiplex PCR. The sample includes more than 50,000 clones, 65% to 90% of them seen just once. The clonotype was recovered from a human donor in a cohort sampled during active COVID-19. The sequencing input was peripheral blood. V is TRBV29-1 and J is TRBJ2-2; 12 bases fit TRBD2. The CDR3 spells CSVGWLAGGSDGELFF. The CDR3, as DNA: TGCAGCGTTGGGTGGCTAGCGGGGGGGTCCGACGGGGAGCTGTTTTTT.